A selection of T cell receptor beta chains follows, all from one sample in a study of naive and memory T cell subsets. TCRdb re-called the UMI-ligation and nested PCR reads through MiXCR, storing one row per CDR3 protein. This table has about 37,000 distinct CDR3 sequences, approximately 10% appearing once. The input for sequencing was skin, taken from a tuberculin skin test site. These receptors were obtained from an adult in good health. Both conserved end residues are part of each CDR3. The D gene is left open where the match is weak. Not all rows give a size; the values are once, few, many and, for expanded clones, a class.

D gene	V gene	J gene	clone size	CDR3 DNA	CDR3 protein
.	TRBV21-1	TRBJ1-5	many	TGTGCCAGCAGCAAAGCTGCCAGCAATCAGCCCCAGCATTTT	CASSKAASNQPQHF
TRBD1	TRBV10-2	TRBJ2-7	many	TGCGCCAGCAGTGTTTTTGGGGACAGGGCAACCTACGAGCAGTACTTC	CASSVFGDRATYEQYF
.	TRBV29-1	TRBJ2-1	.	TGCAGCGTTTCAGGGGGGGGGGATGAGCAGTTCTTC	CSVSGGGDEQFF
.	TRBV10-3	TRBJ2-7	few	TGTGCCATCAGTGAGTGGGGCTCGGACAGCTCCTACGAGCAGTACTTC	CAISEWGSDSSYEQYF
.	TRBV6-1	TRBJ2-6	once	TGTGCCAGCAGTCAGGGAATTCCCTTCTCTGGGGCCAACGTCCTGACTTTC	CASSQGIPFSGANVLTF
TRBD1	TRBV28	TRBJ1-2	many	TGTGCCAGCAGTTTAGTATCCGGGACAGCTAACTATGGCTACACCTTC	CASSLVSGTANYGYTF
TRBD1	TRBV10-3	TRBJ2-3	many	TGTGCCATCACCCACGGACAGGGGGGATCAGATACGCAGTATTTT	CAITHGQGGSDTQYF
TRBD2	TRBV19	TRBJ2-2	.	TGTGCCAGTAGTATAGAGCGGGAGGTCGCCGGGGAGCTGTTTTTT	CASSIEREVAGELFF
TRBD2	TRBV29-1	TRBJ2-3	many	TGCAGCGTTGAACTAGCGGGGGGAGGAGATACGCAGTATTTT	CSVELAGGGDTQYF
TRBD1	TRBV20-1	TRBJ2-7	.	TGCAGTGCCGCTCAGGGGGCTACGGGCTCCTACGAGCAGTACTTC	CSAAQGATGSYEQYF
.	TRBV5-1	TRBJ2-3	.	TGCGCCAGCAGCTTGGGGGGGGACTCCAGCACAGATACGCAGTATTTT	CASSLGGDSSTDTQYF
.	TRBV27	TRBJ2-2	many	TGTGCCAGCAGTTTATCGGGGGGACGCACCGGGGAGCTGTTTTTT	CASSLSGGRTGELFF
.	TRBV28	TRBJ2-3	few	TGTGCCAGCAGCCCTACCAGGGGAGTGGGTACAGATACGCAGTATTTT	CASSPTRGVGTDTQYF